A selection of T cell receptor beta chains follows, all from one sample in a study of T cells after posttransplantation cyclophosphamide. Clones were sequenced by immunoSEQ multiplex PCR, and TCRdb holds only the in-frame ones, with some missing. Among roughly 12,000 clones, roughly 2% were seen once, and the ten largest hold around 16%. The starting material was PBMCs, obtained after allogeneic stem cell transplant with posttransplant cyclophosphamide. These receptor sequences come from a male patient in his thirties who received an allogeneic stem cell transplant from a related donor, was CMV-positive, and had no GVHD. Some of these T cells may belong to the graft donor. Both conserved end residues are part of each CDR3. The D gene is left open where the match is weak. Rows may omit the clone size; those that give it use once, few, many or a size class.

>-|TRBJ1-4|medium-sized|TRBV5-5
CASSFQGEKLFF
TGTGCCAGCAGCTTTCAGGGTGAAAAACTGTTTTTT
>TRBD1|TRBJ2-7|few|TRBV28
CATRDRSTYEQYF
TGTGCCACCCGGGACAGGAGTACCTACGAGCAGTACTTC
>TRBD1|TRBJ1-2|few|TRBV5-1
CASSPGTGGFGYTF
TGCGCCAGCAGCCCAGGGACAGGGGGTTTTGGCTACACCTTC
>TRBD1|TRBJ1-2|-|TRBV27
CASRGQGIGYTF
TGTGCCAGCAGAGGACAGGGCATTGGCTACACCTTC
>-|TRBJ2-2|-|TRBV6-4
CASSDLVTKNTGELFF
TGTGCCAGCAGTGATCTCGTGACAAAGAACACCGGGGAGCTGTTTTTT
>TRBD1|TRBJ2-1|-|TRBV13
CASSPDRGWYNEQFF
TGTGCCAGCAGCCCCGACAGGGGATGGTACAATGAGCAGTTCTTC
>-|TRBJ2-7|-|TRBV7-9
CASSDVGDRAYEQYF
TGTGCCAGCTCGGACGTAGGGGATAGAGCCTACGAGCAGTACTTC
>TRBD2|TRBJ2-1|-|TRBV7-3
CASSLTTSGNEQFF
TGTGCCAGCAGCTTAACGACTAGCGGCAATGAGCAGTTCTTC
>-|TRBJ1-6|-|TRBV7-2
CASSLSHGDSPLHF
TGTGCCAGCAGCTTATCCCACGGGGATTCACCCCTCCACTTT
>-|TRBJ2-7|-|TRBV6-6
CASSSPDRGYEQYF
TGTGCCAGCAGTTCCCCGGACAGAGGCTACGAGCAGTACTTC
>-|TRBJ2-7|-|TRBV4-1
CASSLGLARQSYEQYF
TGCGCCAGCAGCCTGGGACTCGCCAGACAGTCCTACGAGCAGTACTTC
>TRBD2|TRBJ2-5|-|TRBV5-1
CASSFTPGTSEETQYF
TGCGCCAGCAGCTTCACCCCCGGGACTAGCGAAGAGACCCAGTACTTC
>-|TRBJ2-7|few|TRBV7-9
CASSFNEKSPYEQYF
TGTGCCAGCAGCTTCAATGAGAAGAGCCCCTACGAGCAGTACTTC
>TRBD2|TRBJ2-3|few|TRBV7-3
CASSPGLATDTQYF
TGTGCCAGCAGCCCGGGACTAGCAACTGATACGCAGTATTTT
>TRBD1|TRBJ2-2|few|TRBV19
CASSGTGSGELFF
TGTGCCAGTAGCGGGACAGGGTCCGGGGAGCTGTTTTTT
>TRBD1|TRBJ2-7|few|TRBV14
CASSQKIPLGYRGKTYEQYF
TGTGCCAGCAGCCAAAAAATTCCCCTGGGATACAGGGGGAAGACCTACGAGCAGTACTTC
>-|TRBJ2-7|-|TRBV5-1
CASSRTMQGNYEQYF
TGCGCCAGCAGCCGGACCATGCAGGGGAACTACGAGCAGTACTTC
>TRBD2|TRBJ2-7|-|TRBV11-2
CASAGVDGGYEQYF
TGTGCCAGCGCGGGGGTTGACGGGGGCTACGAGCAGTACTTC
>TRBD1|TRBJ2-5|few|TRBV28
CASSNYDRVSETQYF
TGTGCCAGCAGCAACTATGACAGGGTCTCAGAGACCCAGTACTTC
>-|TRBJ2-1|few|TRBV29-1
CSVLGTGHEQFF
TGCAGCGTTTTAGGAACAGGGCATGAGCAGTTCTTC